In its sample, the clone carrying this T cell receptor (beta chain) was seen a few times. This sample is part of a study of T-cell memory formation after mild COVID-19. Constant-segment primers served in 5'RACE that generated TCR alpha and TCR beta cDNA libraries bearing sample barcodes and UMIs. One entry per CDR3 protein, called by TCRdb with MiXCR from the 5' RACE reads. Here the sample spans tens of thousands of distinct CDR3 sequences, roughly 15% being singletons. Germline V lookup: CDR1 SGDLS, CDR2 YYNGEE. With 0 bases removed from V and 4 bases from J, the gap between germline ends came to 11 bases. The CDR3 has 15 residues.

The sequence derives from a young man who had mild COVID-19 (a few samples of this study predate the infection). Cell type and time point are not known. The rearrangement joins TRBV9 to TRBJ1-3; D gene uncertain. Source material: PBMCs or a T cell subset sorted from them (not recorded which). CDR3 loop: CASSVGTFLGNTIYF. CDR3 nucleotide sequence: TGTGCCAGCAGCGTAGGGACCTTCCTCGGAAACACCATATATTTT.